The 15 T cell receptor beta chains below come from one sample, sequenced in a study of blood T cell repertoires in COVID-19. Sequencing used immunoSEQ multiplex PCR; TCRdb keeps in-frame clones, though not all of them. Of 200,000 to 250,000 clones listed, 75% to 85% were seen once; the top ten hold approximately 5%. Sample: peripheral blood. These TCRs come from a woman in her seventies with COVID-19, enrolled during active disease.

This clone was seen only once. The genes are TRBV2 and TRBJ2-1; 8 nucleotides match TRBD2. The CDR3 extends over 11 amino acids. V shed 8 bases, J shed 16 bases, and the junction held 10 bases outside the gene matches. Germline lookup yields CDR1 SNHLY and CDR2 FYNNEI. CDR3 in DNA: TGTGCCAGCTTCGGCGGGAGGAGGGAATTCTTC. Its protein is CASFGGRREFF. The whole variable domain, filled in from reference TRBV2 and TRBJ2-1, reads EPEVTQTPSHQVTQMGQEVILRCVPISNHLYFYWYRQILGQKVEFLVSFYNNEISEKSEIFDDQFSVERPDGSNFTLKIRSTKLEDSAMYFCASFGGRREFFGPGTRLTVL.

About this clone: The same CDR3 is also encoded by other DNA sequences in this sample. This chain links TRBV18 with TRBJ2-5; D gene uncertain. V shed 2 bases and J shed 4 bases, with 8 bases lying between them. The CDR3 contains 13 residues. The germline gives CDR1 KGHSH, CDR2 LQKENI. The CDR3 spells CASSPSQSETQYF. The CDR3 nucleotides are TGTGCCAGCTCACCATCCCAGTCAGAGACCCAGTACTTC. The whole variable domain, remainder taken from reference TRBV18 and TRBJ2-5, is NAGVMQNPRHLVRRRGQEARLRCSPMKGHSHVYWYRQLPEEGLKFMVYLQKENIIDESGMPKERFSAEFPKEGPSILRIQQVVRGDSAAYFCASSPSQSETQYFGPGTRLLVL.

CDR3 protein: CASSDGAGAHSNTGELFF. The CDR3 DNA follows: TGTGCCAGCAGTGATGGAGCGGGAGCCCACTCGAACACCGGGGAGCTGTTTTTT. The chain couples TRBV6-1 to TRBJ2-2; 8 positions agree with TRBD2. With V trimmed by 3 bases and J by 0 bases, 9 bases remained unmatched. The germline V gene encodes CDR1 MNHNS and CDR2 SASEGT. The CDR3 consists of 18 residues.

This clone has more than one count but fewer than ten. The chain recombines TRBV28 with TRBJ1-2, with a possible D match to TRBD1 (5 bases). CDR3 length: 14 residues. The germline V gene has CDR1 MDHEN and CDR2 SYDVKM. V lost 7 bases and J lost 3, with 15 bases in between. The CDR3 DNA follows: TGTGCCAGCAAAGGGGTTTCTAGGGACTATGGCTACACCTTC. Protein sequence: CASKGVSRDYGYTF.

J is TRBJ2-1 and V is TRBV11-3; D might be TRBD1 (6 bases). Trimming pared 6 bases from V and 9 bases from J, leaving 15 bases between. The CDR3 runs to 13 residues. The germline V gene encodes CDR1 SGHNT and CDR2 YENEEA. The CDR3 nucleotides are TGTGCCAGCAGTTCACAGGGACGCGGTGAGCAGTTCTTC. This codes for CASSSQGRGEQFF. The whole variable domain, filled in from reference TRBV11-3 and TRBJ2-1, reads EAGVVQSPRYKIIEKKQPVAFWCNPISGHNTLYWYLQNLGQGPELLIRYENEEAVDDSQLPKDRFSAERLKGVDSTLKIQPAELGDSAVYLCASSSQGRGEQFFGPGTRLTVL.

The chain employs TRBV7-9 and TRBJ1-6; D is possibly TRBD1 (6 bases). Per the germline V gene, CDR1 is SEHNR and CDR2 is FQNEAQ (reference sequence). The CDR3 contains 14 residues. V lost 3 bases and J lost 7, with 10 bases in between. The chain's CDR3 is CASSLRGYNSPLHF. Here the CDR3 DNA reads TGTGCCAGCAGCTTGAGGGGGTACAATTCACCCCTCCACTTT.

Worth noting for this clone: The same CDR3 can be traced to other DNA sequences in this sample. The rearrangement links TRBV4-3 to TRBJ1-5; a possible D gene is TRBD1 (5 bases). Germline CDR1 and CDR2: LGHNA and YSLEER. V lost 1 base and J lost 7, with 11 bases in between. The CDR3 has 14 amino acids. The CDR3 region is CASSQAPGVQPQHF. The CDR3 DNA is TGCGCCAGCAGCCAAGCTCCGGGGGTCCAGCCCCAGCATTTT.

The chain recombines TRBV19 with TRBJ2-7; the D gene is possibly TRBD1 (6 bases). The CDR3 sequence is 13 residues long. V was trimmed by 6 bases and J by 6 bases, leaving 15 bases between them. CDR1 is LNHDA and CDR2 is SQIVND in the germline V gene (reference sequence). CDR3 sequence: CASSRTGRAEQYF. CDR3 DNA sequence: TGTGCCAGTAGCCGCACAGGGCGCGCCGAGCAGTACTTC.

This clone has just one count. The V gene is TRBV5-1, the J gene TRBJ2-7; TRBD1 aligns across 7 bases. Germline V gene sequence: CDR1 SGHRS, CDR2 YFSETQ. The CDR3 covers 15 residues. Unmatched junction bases numbered 10, after V lost 1 base and J lost 6 bases. The CDR3 nucleotides read TGCGCCAGCAGCTTGCCGGAACAGGGGATCAGCGAGCAGTACTTC. It is translated as CASSLPEQGISEQYF.

The chain is built from TRBV7-8 and TRBJ1-1; possibly TRBD1 for D (5 bases). CDR3 length: 15 amino acids. Germline CDR1 and CDR2: SGHVS and FQNEAQ. V was shortened by 4 bases and J by 7 bases, with 19 bases between the two germline ends. The CDR3 DNA reads as TGTGCCAGCAGCTCCGACGTCGGGGGTCGCGATGAAGCTTTCTTT. Its protein is CASSSDVGGRDEAFF.

The rearrangement links TRBV9 to TRBJ1-6, with TRBD1 as a possible D gene (5 bases). The CDR3 has 15 residues. Trimming took off 3 bases at V and 9 bases at J, with 16 bases between the two ends. Germline V gene lookup returns CDR1 SGDLS and CDR2 YYNGEE. DNA for the CDR3: TGTGCCAGCAGCGCGCAACAGGTGGGGATTTCACCCCTCCACTTT. Translated: CASSAQQVGISPLHF.

This clone was seen only a few times. This rearrangement joins TRBV5-6 to TRBJ1-2; 7 bases are a match to TRBD1. CDR3 length equals 16 residues. The ends lost 4 bases at V and 4 bases at J; junction bases unmatched: 13. Germline assignment: CDR1 SGHDT and CDR2 YYEEEE. The CDR3 nucleotides are TGTGCCAGCAGCCCTGGAGGACAGGTTCTCCCCTATGGCTACACCTTC. It specifies CASSPGGQVLPYGYTF.

The gene calls are TRBV12-3 or TRBV12-4 and TRBJ2-1; tentatively, D is TRBD1 (6 bases). The V end lost 9 bases, the J end lost 7 bases, and 16 bases lay between the germline ends. This CDR3 spans 13 amino acids. The CDR3 DNA is TGTGCCAGTAAAACAGGGACGTGGAATGAGCAGTTCTTC. It translates to CASKTGTWNEQFF.

This clone was seen a few times. The gene calls are TRBV10-1 and TRBJ1-3; no definite D call. Deletions cut 8 bases from V and 0 bases from J, with 17 bases between. Germline V gene lookup returns CDR1 WNHNN and CDR2 SYGVQD (reference sequence). CDR3 length: 16 amino acids. CDR3 sequence reads: CASLQVQRPSGNTIYF. CDR3 DNA sequence: TGCGCCAGCCTCCAGGTCCAAAGGCCCTCTGGAAACACCATATATTTT.

The J gene is TRBJ2-3, the V gene TRBV4-3; TRBD2 matches at 8 bases. CDR1 and CDR2 from the germline V gene are LGHNA and YSLEER. This CDR3 contains 18 residues. Trimming removed 4 bases from V and 3 bases from J; junction bases left unmatched: 15. This chain's CDR3 is CASSPQGTGLASTDTQYF. The CDR3 bases are TGCGCCAGCAGCCCCCAAGGGACCGGACTAGCTTCGACAGATACGCAGTATTTT.